The 25 T cell receptor beta chains listed next were all sequenced from one sample in a study of identifying expanded T cells in peripheral blood (dated by TCRdb to the late 2010s). Libraries came from the immunoSEQ multiplex PCR assay. TCRdb stores this immuneACCESS table with in-frame sequences only. Part of the clones is absent; in the studies checked, under half of the shortfall reflects unresolved V genes, and no reason is known for the rest. The sample table holds about 78,000 clones, of which 88% were seen once. Around 20% of the sample is taken by the ten largest. Specimen: blood. The receptors were sampled from a person aged 18 to 75 in good health.

The chain joins TRBV2 to TRBJ2-1; D is ambiguous. V was shortened by 3 bases and J by 7 bases, with 7 bases between the two germline ends. In germline, CDR1 is SNHLY, CDR2 FYNNEI. This CDR3 is 12 amino acids long. The CDR3, as DNA: TGTGCCAGCAGTGAGGCGGAGAATGAGCAGTTCTTC. Its translation is CASSEAENEQFF.

The gene calls are TRBV29-1 and TRBJ2-7, with D perhaps TRBD2 (6 bases). The CDR3 sequence is 11 residues long. Germline V lookup: CDR1 SQVTM, CDR2 ANQGSEA. V lost 7 bases and J lost 4, with 11 bases in between. DNA of the CDR3: TGCAGCGGGGGGGACGGGTACGAGCAGTACTTC. It translates to CSGGDGYEQYF.

The rearrangement links TRBV7-2 to TRBJ1-1; 12 bases are shared with TRBD1. Looked up from germline, CDR1 is SGHTA and CDR2 is FQGNSA. Trimming removed 2 bases from V and 1 base from J; junction bases left unmatched: 11. The CDR3 sequence is 19 residues long. The DNA for the CDR3 is TGTGCCAGCAGCTTAAGGGGGACAGGGGGCGCCCGAAGGAACACTGAAGCTTTCTTT. This gives the protein CASSLRGTGGARRNTEAFF.

This clone was detected once. The chain links TRBV7-9 to TRBJ1-4; TRBD1 is a possible D gene (6 bases). V was cut by 4 bases and J by 5 bases, with 14 bases left in between. From germline, CDR1 is SEHNR and CDR2 FQNEAQ (reference sequence). The CDR3 runs 15 residues. CDR3 in amino acids: CASSYRQDPNEKLFF. As DNA, the CDR3 is TGTGCCAGCAGCTATCGACAGGACCCGAATGAAAAACTGTTTTTT.

The chain uses TRBV13 and TRBJ2-7; 10 nucleotides agree with TRBD1. The CDR3 is made up of 17 amino acids. Looked up from germline, CDR1 is PRHDT and CDR2 is FYEKMQ (reference sequence). Losses at the gene ends were 5 bases for V and 3 bases for J; bases not matched to a gene: 13. The CDR3 sequence: CASSPRVGGQGIYEQYF. The CDR3 DNA reads as TGTGCCAGCAGCCCTAGGGTCGGGGGACAGGGGATCTACGAGCAGTACTTC.

This clone was picked up one time. The CDR3 sequence is CASSQDYLGGRNQPQHF. The CDR3 DNA is TGCGCCAGCAGCCAAGACTATTTGGGGGGGAGGAATCAGCCCCAGCATTTT. The chain is built from TRBV4-3 and TRBJ1-5, with D possibly TRBD1 on 5 matching bases. Per the germline V gene, CDR1 is LGHNA and CDR2 is YSLEER. The CDR3 is 17 residues long. Between the trimmed V and J ends, which lost 0 bases and 4 bases, there was a span of 16 bases.

This clone was seen a single time. The V call is TRBV5-6, the J call TRBJ1-1; D uncertain. V lost 0 bases, J lost 1 base, and 19 bases lay in between. Germline-derived CDR1 and CDR2 are SGHDT and YYEEEE. The CDR3 runs to 18 residues. The DNA for the CDR3 is TGTGCCAGCAGCTTGGGGATGGTTGGGCGATCTCCGAACACTGAAGCTTTCTTT. This codes for CASSLGMVGRSPNTEAFF. The complete variable domain, with remaining parts taken from reference TRBV5-6 and TRBJ1-1, reads DAGVTQSPTHLIKTRGQQVTLRCSPKSGHDTVSWYQQALGQGPQFIFQYYEEEERQRGNFPDRFSGHQFPNYSSELNVNALLLGDSALYLCASSLGMVGRSPNTEAFFGQGTRLTVV.

This sequence joins TRBV11-2 and TRBJ2-3, with TRBD2 identical over 12 bases. Trimming at V came to 2 bases and at J to 6 bases, leaving 6 bases not matched to a gene. The CDR3 has 16 residues. Germline CDR1 SGHAT, CDR2 FQNNGV. CDR3 sequence: CASSLFLAGGRDTQYF. CDR3 sequence (DNA): TGTGCCAGCAGCTTATTTCTAGCGGGGGGGCGTGATACGCAGTATTTT.

The chain recombines TRBV11-2 with TRBJ2-4, with D perhaps TRBD1 (6 bases). The CDR3 contains 16 residues. V was shortened by 4 bases and J by 0 bases, with 13 bases between the two germline ends. In germline, CDR1 is SGHAT, CDR2 FQNNGV. CDR3 sequence: CASSSSGELAKNIQYF. Here the CDR3 DNA reads TGTGCCAGCAGCTCGTCAGGGGAGTTAGCCAAAAACATTCAGTACTTC.

The CDR3 reads CASSGRGGLLDTQYF. In DNA form, the CDR3 reads TGTGCCAGCAGCGGGCGGGGGGGCCTTTTGGATACGCAGTATTTT. This chain links TRBV7-9 with TRBJ2-3; the match to TRBD2 covers 9 bases. J gave up 6 bases and V 5 bases, and 9 bases lay outside the gene matches. The CDR3 contains 15 residues. Germline CDR1 reads SEHNR; CDR2 reads FQNEAQ (reference sequence).

CDR3 sequence: CASSALPVPSGNTIYF. The CDR3 region has the DNA TGTGCCAGCAGTGCGCTGCCTGTCCCCTCTGGAAACACCATATATTTT. This chain joins TRBV2 and TRBJ1-3; no clear D. The CDR3 contains 16 residues. The germline V and J ends were trimmed by 4 bases and 0 bases, with 13 bases remaining between them. Germline CDR1 is SNHLY and CDR2 is FYNNEI.

The DNA of the CDR3 is TGTGCCAGCAGCTTAGCGGGGTCCAGCAAAAACATTCAGTACTTC. Amino acids: CASSLAGSSKNIQYF. The chain is built from TRBV7-8 and TRBJ2-4; D is unresolved. In germline, CDR1 is SGHVS, CDR2 FQNEAQ. With 0 bases removed from V and 3 bases from J, the gap between germline ends came to 9 bases. This CDR3 is 15 amino acids long.

The chain couples TRBV13 to TRBJ2-3, with 7 bases lining up with TRBD2. V dropped 2 bases and J dropped 0; count of bases not matched to a gene: 5. The V gene's germline CDR1 is PRHDT and CDR2 FYEKMQ (reference sequence). The CDR3 runs 16 residues. The CDR3 region is CASSLYGGGSTDTQYF. CDR3 DNA sequence: TGTGCCAGCAGCTTATACGGCGGGGGTAGCACAGATACGCAGTATTTT. Together with reference TRBV13 and TRBJ2-3, the CDR3 gives the full variable domain: AAGVIQSPRHLIKEKRETATLKCYPIPRHDTVYWYQQGPGQDPQFLISFYEKMQSDKGSIPDRFSAQQFSDYHSELNMSSLELGDSALYFCASSLYGGGSTDTQYFGPGTRLTVL.

The V and J genes are TRBV7-2 and TRBJ2-5; D is undetermined. The V end was cut by 5 bases, the J end by 1 base, with 11 bases between. Per the germline V gene, CDR1 is SGHTA and CDR2 is FQGNSA. This CDR3 has 14 amino acids. The CDR3, as DNA: TGTGCCAGCAGCCTCCGCCGCCGCCAAGAGACCCAGTACTTC. Translating it yields CASSLRRRQETQYF.

CDR3 nucleotides: TGTGCCAGCAGTCCACAGGGAGAGACCCAGTACTTC. The encoded protein is CASSPQGETQYF. J is TRBJ2-5 and V is TRBV2, with TRBD1 as a possible D gene (6 bases). The CDR3 runs 12 residues. V shed 5 bases and J shed 4 bases, with 8 bases lying between them. CDR1 is SNHLY, CDR2 FYNNEI, per germline.

CDR3 bases: TGCAGCGTTGGACAGGATACATCCTACGAGCAGTACTTC. Amino acids: CSVGQDTSYEQYF. The chain employs TRBV29-1 and TRBJ2-7, with D perhaps matching TRBD1 (6 bases). V was shortened by 4 bases and J by 1 base, with 11 bases between the two germline ends. Germline loops: CDR1 SQVTM, CDR2 ANQGSEA. The CDR3 contains 13 residues.

The chain links TRBV10-2 to TRBJ1-2, with D uncertain. Trimming took 5 bases from V and 0 from J, leaving 7 bases between them. CDR3 size: 13 residues. Germline CDR1 reads WSHSY; CDR2 reads SAAADI. The CDR3 protein is CASSPQPNYGYTF. In nucleotides, the CDR3 is TGCGCCAGCAGTCCCCAGCCTAACTATGGCTACACCTTC.

This clone was detected only a few times. J is TRBJ1-1 and V is TRBV5-1; no clear D. Trimming took off 4 bases at V and 4 bases at J, with 11 bases between the two ends. The CDR3 covers 13 residues. The V gene's germline CDR1 is SGHRS and CDR2 YFSETQ. As DNA, the CDR3 is TGCGCCAGCAGCGATGGGCCTTCCACTGAAGCTTTCTTT. Translation gives CASSDGPSTEAFF. The full variable domain, in which reference TRBV5-1 and TRBJ1-1 provide the parts outside the CDR3, is KAGVTQTPRYLIKTRGQQVTLSCSPISGHRSVSWYQQTPGQGLQFLFEYFSETQRNKGNFPGRFSGRQFSNSRSEMNVSTLELGDSALYLCASSDGPSTEAFFGQGTRLTVV.

This clone has a handful of counts. The gene calls are TRBV5-1 and TRBJ1-2; D unresolved. V gave up 3 bases and J gave up 4 bases, with 7 bases separating them. This CDR3 contains 12 residues. The germline CDR1 and CDR2 sequences are SGHRS and YFSETQ. The CDR3 loop is CASSYDSYGYTF. CDR3 in DNA: TGCGCCAGCAGCTACGATTCCTATGGCTACACCTTC.

The chain combines TRBV6-6 with TRBJ1-1; D is unresolved. CDR1 and CDR2 (germline): MNHNY, SVGAGI (reference sequence). The CDR3 contains 13 residues. With 2 bases removed from V and 5 bases from J, the gap between germline ends came to 9 bases. CDR3 sequence: CASSYPTGTEAFF. CDR3 bases: TGTGCCAGCAGTTACCCTACGGGGACTGAAGCTTTCTTT.

V gene TRBV4-3 combines with J gene TRBJ2-1, with 8 nucleotides matching TRBD2. The CDR3 sequence is 13 residues long. Trimming cost V 4 bases and J 9 bases; bases outside gene matches: 5. Germline V lookup: CDR1 LGHNA, CDR2 YSLEER. The CDR3 reads CASSRDRGGEQFF. The DNA of the CDR3 is TGCGCCAGCAGCCGCGATCGGGGGGGTGAGCAGTTCTTC.

The chain recombines TRBV7-2 with TRBJ2-6; unclear D gene. Per the germline V gene, CDR1 is SGHTA and CDR2 is FQGNSA. V gave up 7 bases and J gave up 4 bases, with 11 bases separating them. This CDR3 spans 14 amino acids. CDR3 residues: CASTSQSGANVLTF. CDR3 DNA: TGTGCCAGCACCTCACAATCCGGGGCCAACGTCCTGACTTTC.

This clone was picked up a small number of times. CDR3 in amino acids: CASSISLNSGNTIYF. The CDR3 coding sequence is TGTGCCAGTAGTATCAGCCTCAACTCTGGAAACACCATATATTTT. This rearrangement joins TRBV19 to TRBJ1-3; D call uncertain. Trimming shortened V by 3 bases and J by 0 bases, and 9 bases separated the two germline ends. CDR1 is LNHDA, CDR2 SQIVND, per germline (reference sequence). The CDR3 is 15 amino acids.

The chain carries TRBV7-2 and TRBJ2-7; 11 bases are shared with TRBD1. Germline CDR1 reads SGHTA; CDR2 reads FQGNSA. This CDR3 is built from 15 residues. J gave up 5 bases and V 4 bases, and 7 bases lay outside the gene matches. CDR3 sequence (DNA): TGTGCCAGCAGCTCCGGACAGGGGGCTTTTAACGAGCAGTACTTC. Translated, it gives CASSSGQGAFNEQYF.

V is TRBV25-1 and J is TRBJ2-7, with D hard to call. The CDR3 is made up of 14 amino acids. The germline CDR1 and CDR2 sequences are MGHDK and SYGVNS. V was shortened by 5 bases and J by 0 bases, with 11 bases between the two germline ends. The CDR3 nucleotides read TGTGCCAGCAGTTCGCACGGTTCCTCCTACGAGCAGTACTTC. It codes for CASSSHGSSYEQYF.